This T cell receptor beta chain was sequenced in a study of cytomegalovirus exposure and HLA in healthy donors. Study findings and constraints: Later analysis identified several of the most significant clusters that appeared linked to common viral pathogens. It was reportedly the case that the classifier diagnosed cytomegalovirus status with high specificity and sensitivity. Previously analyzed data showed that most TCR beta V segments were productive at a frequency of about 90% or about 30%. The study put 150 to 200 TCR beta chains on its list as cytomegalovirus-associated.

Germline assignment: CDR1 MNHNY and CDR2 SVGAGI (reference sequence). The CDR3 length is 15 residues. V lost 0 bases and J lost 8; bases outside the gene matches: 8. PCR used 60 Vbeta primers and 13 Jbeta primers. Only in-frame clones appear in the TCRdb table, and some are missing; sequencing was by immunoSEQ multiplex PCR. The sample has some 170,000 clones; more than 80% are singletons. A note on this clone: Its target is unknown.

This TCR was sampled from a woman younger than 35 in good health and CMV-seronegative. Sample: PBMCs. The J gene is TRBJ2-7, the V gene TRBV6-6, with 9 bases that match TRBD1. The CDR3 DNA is TGTGCCAGCAGTTACTCGGTGGGACAGGGAGCAAAGCAGTACTTC. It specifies CASSYSVGQGAKQYF.